This T cell receptor beta chain was observed in a study of T cell responses to AZD1222 COVID-19 vaccine. Whole-study findings and limits: Nearly half of the spike-specific TCRs reportedly recognize variant regions that carry no mutations. It should be noted that donors were predominantly white British and more often female, and clonal diversity was possibly underestimated. Vaccination with two AZD1222 doses was followed by a rise in Spike-specific TCR breadth and depth. At baseline, seropositivity was found in only a handful of AZD1222 recipients.

Points on this clone: The antigen remains undetermined.

Sequenced by immunoSEQ multiplex PCR; TCRdb stores in-frame clones only, minus some. Of 120,000 or so clones listed, approximately 92% are singletons. There are 15 residues in the CDR3. Per the germline V gene, CDR1 is SGHTA and CDR2 is FQGTGA. The ends lost 1 base at V and 3 bases at J; junction bases unmatched: 5. Sample: peripheral blood, taken on day 0 of AZD1222 vaccination. The TCR comes from an adult in good health. J is TRBJ1-2 and V is TRBV7-3; 7 nucleotides align to TRBD1. DNA for the CDR3: TGTGCCAGCAGCTTAAGTCGACAGGGTGACTATGGCTACACCTTC. The encoded protein is CASSLSRQGDYGYTF.